This T cell receptor beta chain was identified in a study of cytomegalovirus exposure and HLA in healthy donors. This CDR3 contains 16 residues. Germline CDR1 LGHNA, CDR2 YNFKEQ. V gave up 1 base and J gave up 5 bases, with 17 bases separating them. This clone was counted a few times. Measured with immunoSEQ multiplex PCR; TCRdb has only the in-frame clones, and not every one. The sample includes 150,000 to 200,000 clones, roughly 95% of them seen just once. The chain recombines TRBV4-2 with TRBJ1-2; a weak D match, TRBD1 (5 bases). Sample: PBMCs. This sequence originates from a woman aged 18-29 years in good health and CMV-seronegative. Here the CDR3 DNA reads TGTGCCAGCAGCCAAGGAAGGGCGGGGCGGGATTATGGCTACACCTTC. Amino acids: CASSQGRAGRDYGYTF.